What follows describes a single T cell receptor beta chain. RNA, once extracted, was reverse transcribed into cDNA for use as the sequencing template. Sequencing was performed with immunoSEQ multiplex PCR; in TCRdb, only in-frame clones are kept and a portion is missing. This table has 110,000 to 150,000 clones, roughly three fifths appearing once. This specimen belongs to a study of CD8+ T cells in alopecia areata. Overall study: Treated patients were given 5 to 10 mg oral tofacitinib twice daily.

V was cut by 5 bases and J by 5 bases, with 13 bases left in between. Germline V gene sequence: CDR1 PRHDT, CDR2 FYEKMQ (reference sequence). The CDR3 sequence is 15 residues long. V and J are TRBV13 and TRBJ1-6; D is uncertain. The receptor was isolated from a human donor with alopecia areata. This sample comprised CD4+ T cells sorted from blood, obtained at week 0. CDR3 loop: CASSRTGLDNSPLHF. The CDR3 nucleotides are TGTGCCAGCAGCAGGACCGGGCTCGATAATTCACCCCTCCACTTT.